The clone carrying this T cell receptor beta chain was counted ten times or more. Its specificity is not known. Used for diagnoses were clinical symptoms, serum thyroxine and TRAb, thyroid ultrasound and orbital computed tomography. About 9.4 ml fresh peripheral blood yielded the PBMCs. Template material for amplifying TCR beta CDR3 regions consisted of RNA transcripts. During a first-round RT-PCR of the TCR CDR3, the HTBI primer set was used. From the multiplex PCR reads, TCRdb called clonotypes with MiXCR, one entry per CDR3 protein. The sample holds around 300,000 distinct CDR3 sequences, more than 10% seen once. This CDR3 spans 13 amino acids. The germline gives CDR1 MNHEY, CDR2 SMNVEV (reference sequence). The V segment lost 5 bases and the J segment 9 bases; nucleotides outside the gene matches: 4. This entry is derived from a study of T cells in Graves' hyperthyroidism and ophthalmopathy. Study information: Specimen type is peripheral blood, collected at initial diagnosis prior to any treatment.

Study outcomes and limitations: In the blood, most expanded thyroid clonotypes above 0.001 appeared as well.

This receptor was obtained from a woman in her 30s with Graves' hyperthyroidism that later progressed to Graves' ophthalmopathy. This chain links TRBV27 with TRBJ2-1, with 10 bases matching TRBD2. The source material was blood. CDR3 loop: CASSKREGFEQFF. The CDR3 region has the DNA TGTGCCAGCAGTAAGCGGGAGGGTTTTGAGCAGTTCTTC.